This TCR beta chain is from a study of control samples from healthy donors and cancer patients. V was pared by 4 bases and J by 7 bases, with 15 bases between. The CDR3 sequence is 14 residues long. Germline V gives CDR1 SGHNT, CDR2 YYREEE (reference sequence). Some clones are missing from TCRdb's copy, which holds only in-frame ones; the method was immunoSEQ multiplex PCR. Of about 130,000 clones listed, just under 95% are singletons. Input material: PBMCs. The sequence was obtained from a man aged 55 to 70 with colorectal cancer. The chain links TRBV5-4 to TRBJ2-1; a possible D gene is TRBD2 (5 bases). This chain's CDR3 is CASSVYSAGNEQFF. Here the CDR3 DNA reads TGTGCCAGCAGCGTTTATAGCGCCGGGAATGAGCAGTTCTTC.